This T cell receptor (beta chain) is from a study of HIV-infected patients and healthy controls (dated by TCRdb to 2013 to 2014). General notes on the study: The study tested whether deep TCR repertoire sequencing of HIV patients' small blood samples could capture immune perturbation and reconstitution. What the work shows at the level of the full study, not this receptor alone: More CDR3s were shared between individuals among healthy controls than among HIV+ patients, as measured by Jaccard index and by the count of highly shared sequences. The apparent post-therapy recovery of the Gini index in HIV-infected patients was not reproduced in size-matched repertoire data. Comparisons were complicated by unequal numbers of distinct sequences between patients and controls, and rare events from HIV-infected data were overweighted by size-matching. Most CMV-associated CDR3s became more frequent during therapy, although their change was not significant, whereas HIV-associated CDR3s showed a significant decrease in frequency. Alpha-chain CDR3s from MAIT cells occurred at high frequency in healthy controls but were severely depleted in HIV+ repertoires. The pairing of alpha and beta chains was not determined in the samples. Significantly different mean usage between HIV-infected patients and controls was observed for eight alpha and eight beta V genes. Sequencing depth was restricted by the use of whole blood, which also prevented the dynamics of distinct T-cell subpopulations from being separated. Processing was restricted to sixteen HIV-infected individuals, which the authors judged to be a major constraint on the generalizability of the findings. In the study, no determination of donor HLA types was made. Roughly threefold more distinct CDR3s and higher Shannon diversity were observed in healthy control repertoires than in untreated HIV+ repertoires. The study cohorts differed slightly in age and sex profile, but those differences did not account for the observed differences in diversity. HIV-infected repertoires had significantly higher mean Gini indices than controls, possibly reflecting oligoclonality.

Trimming accounts for 4 bases at V and 7 bases at J, while the number of junction bases matched to no gene is 3. From cysteine to phenylalanine, the CDR3 is 12 amino acids long. Only the CDR3 DNA is retained, 36 bases long and in frame from the first base. CDR1 and CDR2, per the germline V gene, are SGHTA and FQGNSA. Comments on this clonotype: Its antigen is not yet known. Base qualities are not at hand, and no much larger clone is one base apart.

Whole blood was used without fractionating the cells, so the repertoire represented all peripheral T cells without sorting. As controls, ten healthy donors without infection were sampled, and about 40% of the ten donors were sampled a second time three to four months later. For RNA extraction, an approximately 2.3 ml sample of peripheral blood was drawn into Tempus tubes. Residual genomic DNA was removed with the TURBO-DNase kit and globin mRNA was depleted with GLOBINclear. Reverse transcription of 500 ng RNA was performed with SuperScript III using primers directed against the alpha and beta constant regions. Separate alpha and beta chain libraries were generated by chain-specific third strand synthesis with multiplexing indices. The protocol used a single primer pair to amplify all rearrangements within a chain, which avoided primer bias, and attached molecular barcodes to each cDNA molecule. T4 RNA Ligase 1 joined purified cDNA to a 5' RACE adapter that carried a random hexamer and the SP2 sequencing primer site. The authors primed second strand synthesis from the SP2 site with Phusion polymerase and used slow temperature ramps to favor optimal annealing. Each molecule's 12-nucleotide barcode consisted of two random hexamer sequences, both added before amplification and joined together. A brief initial PCR introduced P5 and P7 adapter elements together with a second index, and a 23-cycle amplification PCR using P5s and P7 primers was subsequently performed. The libraries went through 27 PCR cycles in total, were quantified on a Qubit, were sized on a Bioanalyzer, and were diluted to 4 nM. The normalized libraries were sequenced on an Illumina MiSeq using 2 x 250 paired-end kits. MinElute columns were the means by which the reverse transcription reactions were cleaned up, and the reactions were eluted into 10 ul Tris-Cl. A 1:1 ratio of AMPure XP beads was used to clean the adapter ligations after they had run for roughly 25 hours at 16 degrees C. The published analysis was carried out like this. Demultiplexed FASTQ files were processed with a modified Decombinator by which V, J, insert and barcode information was output. Sequences that shared a barcode but differed from the dominant sequence were discarded as errors, and original cDNA molecules were estimated by counting barcodes clustered at Levenshtein distance 3. For downstream analyses, the R packages ineq, vegan, igraph and RCytoscape were used, along with IMGT nomenclature and CDR3 definitions. The authors computed V gene usage over distinct sequences and counted each TCR a single time to avoid skew from clonal expansion. Similarity networks connected unique CDR3 amino acid sequences within a donor whenever two sequences differed by a single Levenshtein edit. Published HIV-specific CDR3s (just under 95 alpha, 600 to 900 beta) and CMV-specific CDR3s (13 alpha, roughly 250 beta) were assembled and queried against the repertoires. Random subsampling to size-matched repertoires demonstrated that the decreased diversity in patients did not result from their lower sequence numbers. TCRdb reanalyzed the raw reads on its own, using fastp at Q25 for trimming and MiXCR for clone calling, and kept in-frame beta chains. Every CDR3 protein is listed once, alongside the most common genes and DNA of its rows. TCRdb's processing, not the study's, gives the V and J calls here. The sample data list 15,000 to 19,000 distinct CDR3 sequences, and around 6.7% of these were observed just once. Together, the top ten hold just over 8% of the sample.

The material sequenced was blood. This receptor chain uses TRBV7-2 and TRBJ1-1, with 7 bases in between that match TRBD1. The receptor comes from an adult in good health. The CDR3 has the sequence CASSSQGIEAFF. Read as DNA, the sequence is TGTGCCAGCAGCTCACAGGGGATTGAAGCTTTCTTT.